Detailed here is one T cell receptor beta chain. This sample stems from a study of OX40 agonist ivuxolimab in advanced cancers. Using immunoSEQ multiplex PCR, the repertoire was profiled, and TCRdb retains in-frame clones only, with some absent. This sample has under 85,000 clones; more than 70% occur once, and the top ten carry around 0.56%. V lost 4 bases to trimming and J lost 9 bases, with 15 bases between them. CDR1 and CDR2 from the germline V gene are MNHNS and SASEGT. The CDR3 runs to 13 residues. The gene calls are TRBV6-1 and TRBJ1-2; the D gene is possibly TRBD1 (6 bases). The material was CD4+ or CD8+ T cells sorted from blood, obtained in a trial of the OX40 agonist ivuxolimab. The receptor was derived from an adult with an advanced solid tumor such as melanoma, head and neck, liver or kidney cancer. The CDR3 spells CASSVWDKGSYTF. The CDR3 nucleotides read TGTGCCAGCAGTGTTTGGGACAAGGGAAGCTACACCTTC.